This T cell receptor (beta chain) was sequenced in a study of CD8+ T cells in alopecia areata. Study overall: Treated patients were given oral tofacitinib, which was dosed at 5 to 10 mg twice daily.

Reverse transcribed after extraction, RNA yielded cDNA as the sequencing template. The data were produced by immunoSEQ multiplex PCR, yet TCRdb's version contains in-frame clones alone and is incomplete. Of approximately 180,000 clones in the sample, 50% to 60% were seen once. The CDR3 has 14 amino acids. Germline loops: CDR1 SNHLY, CDR2 FYNNEI. V lost 6 bases and J 0 bases, leaving 8 bases between the germline ends. Punch biopsies of lesional scalp, plus peripheral blood, were taken from alopecia areata patients. This clone was picked up one time. Its antigen remains unknown. Overall study findings and caveats: Lesional scalp, notably in alopecia totalis/universalis, had clonality above that of normal scalp. Scalp sequencing captures resident alphabeta T cells of normal skin too.

This clonotype was sampled from a human donor with alopecia areata. The V and J genes are TRBV2 and TRBJ2-2, with TRBD2 as a possible D gene (5 bases). The specimen comprised CD4+ T cells sorted from blood, sampled at week 0. The CDR3 DNA reads as TGTGCCAGCAGCGAACTAGCGAACACCGGGGAGCTGTTTTTT. Translating gives CASSELANTGELFF.